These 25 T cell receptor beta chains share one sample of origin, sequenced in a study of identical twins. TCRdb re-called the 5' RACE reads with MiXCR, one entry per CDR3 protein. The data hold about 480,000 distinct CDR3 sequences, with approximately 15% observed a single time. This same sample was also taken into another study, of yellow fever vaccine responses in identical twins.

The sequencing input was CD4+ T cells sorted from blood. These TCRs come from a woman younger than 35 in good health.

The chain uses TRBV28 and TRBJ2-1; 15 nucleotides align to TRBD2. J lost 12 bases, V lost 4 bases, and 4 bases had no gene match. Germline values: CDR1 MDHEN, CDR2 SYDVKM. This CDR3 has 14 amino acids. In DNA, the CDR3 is TGTGCCAGCAGTTCACCGGGACTAGCGGGAGGGCAGTTCTTC. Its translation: CASSSPGLAGGQFF.

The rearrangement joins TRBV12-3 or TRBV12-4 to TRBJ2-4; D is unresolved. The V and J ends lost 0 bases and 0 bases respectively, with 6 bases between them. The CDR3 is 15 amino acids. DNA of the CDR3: TGTGCCAGCAGTTTAGCAAACCTAGCCAAAAACATTCAGTACTTC. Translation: CASSLANLAKNIQYF.

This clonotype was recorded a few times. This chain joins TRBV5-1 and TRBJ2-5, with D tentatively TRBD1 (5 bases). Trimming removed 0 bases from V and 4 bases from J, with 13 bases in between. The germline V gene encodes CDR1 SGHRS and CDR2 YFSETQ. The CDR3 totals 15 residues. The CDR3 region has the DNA TGCGCCAGCAGCTTGGAGCAGGGTTACCTAGAGACCCAGTACTTC. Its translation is CASSLEQGYLETQYF.

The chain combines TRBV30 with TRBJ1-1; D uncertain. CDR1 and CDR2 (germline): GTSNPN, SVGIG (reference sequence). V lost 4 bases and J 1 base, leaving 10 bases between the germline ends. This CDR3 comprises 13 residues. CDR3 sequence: CAWMEHWNTEAFF. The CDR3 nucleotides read TGTGCCTGGATGGAACACTGGAACACTGAAGCTTTCTTT.

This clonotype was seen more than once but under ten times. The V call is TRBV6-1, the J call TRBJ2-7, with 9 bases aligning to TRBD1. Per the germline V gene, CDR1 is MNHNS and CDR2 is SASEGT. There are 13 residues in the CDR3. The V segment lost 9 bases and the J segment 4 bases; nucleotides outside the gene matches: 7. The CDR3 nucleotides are TGTGCCAGTGCCTCGGACAGGGGTTACGAGCAGTACTTC. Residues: CASASDRGYEQYF.

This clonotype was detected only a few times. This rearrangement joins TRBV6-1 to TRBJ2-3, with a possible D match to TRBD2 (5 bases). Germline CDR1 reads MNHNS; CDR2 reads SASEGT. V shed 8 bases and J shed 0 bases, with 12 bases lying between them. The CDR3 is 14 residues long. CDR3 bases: TGTGCCAGCGCAAGCGGAATCAGCACAGATACGCAGTATTTT. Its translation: CASASGISTDTQYF.

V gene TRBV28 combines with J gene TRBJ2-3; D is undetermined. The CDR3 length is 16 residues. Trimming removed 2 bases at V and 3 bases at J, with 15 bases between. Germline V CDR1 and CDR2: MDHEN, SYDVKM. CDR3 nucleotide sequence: TGTGCCAGCAGTTTACCCTCTGGATTCGGAACAGATACGCAGTATTTT. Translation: CASSLPSGFGTDTQYF.

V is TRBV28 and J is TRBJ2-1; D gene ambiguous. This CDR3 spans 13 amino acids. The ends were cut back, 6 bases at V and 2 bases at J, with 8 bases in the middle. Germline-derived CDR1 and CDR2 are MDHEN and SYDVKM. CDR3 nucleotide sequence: TGTGCCAGCAGCCCGTTTACCTACAATGAGCAGTTCTTC. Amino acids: CASSPFTYNEQFF.

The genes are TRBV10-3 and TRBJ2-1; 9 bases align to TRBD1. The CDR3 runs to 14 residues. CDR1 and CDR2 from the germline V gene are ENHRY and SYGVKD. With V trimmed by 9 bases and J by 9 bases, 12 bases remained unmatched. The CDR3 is CAIRGDRDTSEQFF. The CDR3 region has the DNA TGTGCCATTCGTGGGGACAGGGACACTAGTGAGCAGTTCTTC.

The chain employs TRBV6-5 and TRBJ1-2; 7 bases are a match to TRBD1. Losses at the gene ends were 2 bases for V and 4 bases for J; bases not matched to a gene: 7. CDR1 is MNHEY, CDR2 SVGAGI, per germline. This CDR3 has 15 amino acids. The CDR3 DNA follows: TGTGCCAGCAGTTACGGACAGGCACCACTCTATGGCTACACCTTC. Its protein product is CASSYGQAPLYGYTF.

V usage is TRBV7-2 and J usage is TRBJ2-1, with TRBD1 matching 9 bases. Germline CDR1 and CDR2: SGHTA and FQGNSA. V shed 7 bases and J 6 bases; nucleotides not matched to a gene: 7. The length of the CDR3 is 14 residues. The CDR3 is CASTRDRVFNEQFF. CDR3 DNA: TGTGCCAGCACCCGGGACAGGGTCTTCAATGAGCAGTTCTTC.

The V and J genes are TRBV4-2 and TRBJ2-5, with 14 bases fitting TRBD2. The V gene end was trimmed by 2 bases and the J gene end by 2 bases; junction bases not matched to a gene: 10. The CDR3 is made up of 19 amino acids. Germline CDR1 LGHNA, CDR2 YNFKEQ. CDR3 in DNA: TGTGCCAGCAGCCAAAAGGCAGCGGGACTAGCGGGAGTACAAGAGACCCAGTACTTC. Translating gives CASSQKAAGLAGVQETQYF.

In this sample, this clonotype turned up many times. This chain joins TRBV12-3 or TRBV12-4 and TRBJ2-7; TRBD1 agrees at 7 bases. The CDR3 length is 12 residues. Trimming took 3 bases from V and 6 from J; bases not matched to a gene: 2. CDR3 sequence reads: CASSFSGGEQYF. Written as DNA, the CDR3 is TGTGCCAGCAGTTTCTCAGGGGGCGAGCAGTACTTC.

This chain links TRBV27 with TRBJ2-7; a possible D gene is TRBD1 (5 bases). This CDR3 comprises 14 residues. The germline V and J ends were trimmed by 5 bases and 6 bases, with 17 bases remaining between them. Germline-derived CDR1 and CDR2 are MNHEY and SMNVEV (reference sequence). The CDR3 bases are TGTGCCAGCAGTCCAAGGACAACCGTGGGCGAGCAGTACTTC. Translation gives CASSPRTTVGEQYF.

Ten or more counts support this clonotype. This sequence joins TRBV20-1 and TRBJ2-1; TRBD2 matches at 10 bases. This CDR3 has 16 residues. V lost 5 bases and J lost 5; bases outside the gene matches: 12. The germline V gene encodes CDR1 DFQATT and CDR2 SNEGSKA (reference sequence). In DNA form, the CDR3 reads TGCAGTGCTCAGCGGGAGGGACCGATCCCGGACAATGAGCAGTTCTTC. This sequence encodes CSAQREGPIPDNEQFF.

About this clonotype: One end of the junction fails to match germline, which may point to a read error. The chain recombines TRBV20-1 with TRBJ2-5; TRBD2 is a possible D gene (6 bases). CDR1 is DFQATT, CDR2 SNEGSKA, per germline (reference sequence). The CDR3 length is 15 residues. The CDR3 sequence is CCARVGTLRRETQYF. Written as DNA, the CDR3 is TGCTGTGCTAGAGTCGGGACTCTGCGTCGAGAGACCCAGTACTTC.

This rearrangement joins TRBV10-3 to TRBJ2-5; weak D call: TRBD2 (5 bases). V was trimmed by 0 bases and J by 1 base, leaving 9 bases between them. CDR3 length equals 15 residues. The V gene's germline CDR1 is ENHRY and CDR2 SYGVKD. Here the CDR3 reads CAISESMTIQETQYF. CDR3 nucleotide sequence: TGTGCCATCAGTGAGTCAATGACTATCCAAGAGACCCAGTACTTC.

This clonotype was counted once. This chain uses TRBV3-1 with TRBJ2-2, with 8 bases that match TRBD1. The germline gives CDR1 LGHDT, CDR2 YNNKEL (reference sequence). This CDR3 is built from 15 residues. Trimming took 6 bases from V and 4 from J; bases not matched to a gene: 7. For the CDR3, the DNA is TGTGCCAGCAGGCACAGGGGGAGGAGCACCGGGGAGCTGTTTTTT. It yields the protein CASRHRGRSTGELFF. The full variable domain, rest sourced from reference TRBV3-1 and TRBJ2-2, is DTAVSQTPKYLVTQMGNDKSIKCEQNLGHDTMYWYKQDSKKFLKIMFSYNNKELIINETVPNRFSPKSPDKAHLNLHINSLELGDSAVYFCASRHRGRSTGELFFGEGSRLTVL.

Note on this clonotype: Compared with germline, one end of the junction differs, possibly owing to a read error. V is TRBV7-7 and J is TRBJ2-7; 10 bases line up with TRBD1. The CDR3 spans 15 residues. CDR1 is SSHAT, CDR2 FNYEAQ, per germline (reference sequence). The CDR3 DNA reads TGTGCTAGCAGCTTAGGGACAGGGGATTTCTACGAGCAGTACTTC. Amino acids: CASSLGTGDFYEQYF.

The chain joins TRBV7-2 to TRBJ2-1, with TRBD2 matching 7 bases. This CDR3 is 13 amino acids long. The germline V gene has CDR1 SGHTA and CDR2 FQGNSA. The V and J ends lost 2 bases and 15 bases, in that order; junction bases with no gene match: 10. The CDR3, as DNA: TGTGCCAGCAGCTTATCGATGGAACTAGCGCGGTTCTTC. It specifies CASSLSMELARFF.

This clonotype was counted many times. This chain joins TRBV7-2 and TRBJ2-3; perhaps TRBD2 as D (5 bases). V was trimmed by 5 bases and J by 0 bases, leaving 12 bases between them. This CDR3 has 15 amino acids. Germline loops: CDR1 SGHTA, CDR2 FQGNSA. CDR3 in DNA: TGTGCCAGCAGCCAGGACTGGAGTAGCACAGATACGCAGTATTTT. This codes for CASSQDWSSTDTQYF.

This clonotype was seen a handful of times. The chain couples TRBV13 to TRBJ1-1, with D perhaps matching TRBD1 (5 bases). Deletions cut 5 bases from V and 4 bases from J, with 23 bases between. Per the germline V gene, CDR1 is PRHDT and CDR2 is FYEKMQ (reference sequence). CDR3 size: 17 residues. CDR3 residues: CASSPLGWGWEGTEAFF. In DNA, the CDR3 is TGTGCCAGCAGCCCCCTCGGGTGGGGGTGGGAAGGCACTGAAGCTTTCTTT.

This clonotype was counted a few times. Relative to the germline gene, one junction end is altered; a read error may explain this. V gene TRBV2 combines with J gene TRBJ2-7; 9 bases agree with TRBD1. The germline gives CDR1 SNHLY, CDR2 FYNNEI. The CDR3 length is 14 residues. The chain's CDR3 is CASSVGQGSFEQYF. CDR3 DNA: TGTGCCAGCAGTGTGGGACAGGGATCCTTCGAGCAGTACTTC.

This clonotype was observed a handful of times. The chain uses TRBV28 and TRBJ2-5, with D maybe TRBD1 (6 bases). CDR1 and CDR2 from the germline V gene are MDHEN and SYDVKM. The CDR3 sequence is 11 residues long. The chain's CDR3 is CGTGWGETQYF. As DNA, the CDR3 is TGTGGCACAGGGTGGGGAGAGACCCAGTACTTC.

The CDR3, as DNA: TGTGCCAGCAGCTTGGGACAGGGGATTCTCACAGATACGCAGTATTTT. Amino acids: CASSLGQGILTDTQYF. The chain links TRBV5-6 to TRBJ2-3, with 8 bases lining up with TRBD1. The trim removed 0 bases at V and 2 bases at J, leaving 5 bases unmatched. The CDR3 is 16 amino acids. CDR1 and CDR2 (germline): SGHDT, YYEEEE. Looking up the rest from reference TRBV5-6 and TRBJ2-3 gives the full variable domain: DAGVTQSPTHLIKTRGQQVTLRCSPKSGHDTVSWYQQALGQGPQFIFQYYEEEERQRGNFPDRFSGHQFPNYSSELNVNALLLGDSALYLCASSLGQGILTDTQYFGPGTRLTVL.